This entry is about one T cell receptor beta chain. The V gene lost 7 bases and the J gene lost 5 bases, with 15 bases spanning the gap. The CDR3 length is 15 residues. Per germline, CDR1 LNHDA and CDR2 SQIVND (reference sequence). This specimen belongs to a study of blood T cell repertoires in COVID-19. For the study at large: Sites in the United States, Italy and Spain provided acute and convalescent COVID-19 samples. Sample material is recorded as cDNA or gDNA derived from T cells, B-cell-depleted T cells, or PBMCs.

The authors' processing: Scientists estimated how many nucleated cells there were by amplifying reference gene primers. Clones were read by immunoSEQ multiplex PCR, and TCRdb kept only the in-frame ones, dropping some. V and J calls plus clone size are reproduced from that table; the DNA served to infer D and trimming. Of about 160,000 clones in the sample, about three quarters are singletons; the top ten hold about 7.8%. This TCR was recovered from a man between 60 and 75 years old with acute or convalescent COVID-19. The chain couples TRBV19 to TRBJ1-6; D call uncertain. Sequencing was done on a sample of peripheral blood. The CDR3 bases are TGTGCCAGTAAAGGTGAGGGATGGGATAATTCACCCCTCCACTTT. Amino acids: CASKGEGWDNSPLHF.